One sample yielded the 8 T cell receptor beta chains listed below, sequenced in a study of vaccination effects on CD4 cells after COVID-19. Scientists isolated CD4+ T cells after an approximately 10-day culture period ended. Either the BNT162b2 or mRNA-1273 vaccine was given to participants in two doses. The antigens of these receptors remain unknown. Sequencing used immunoSEQ multiplex PCR; TCRdb keeps in-frame clones, though not all of them. This sample has nearly 45,000 clones; 65% to 80% occur once, and the top ten carry about 10%. The specimen comprised CD4+ T cells from PBMCs cultured without peptide, sampled after COVID-19 vaccination. Receptors originate from a human donor who received a COVID-19 vaccine.

The rearrangement uses TRBV10-1 and TRBJ1-2; 7 nucleotides match TRBD1. Germline CDR1 WNHNN, CDR2 SYGVQD (reference sequence). The CDR3 spans 16 residues. The V gene end was trimmed by 3 bases and the J gene end by 1 base; junction bases not matched to a gene: 8. The CDR3 here is CASSDSLGQHNYGYTF. CDR3 nucleotide sequence: TGCGCCAGCAGTGACTCCTTGGGACAGCATAACTATGGCTACACCTTC.

The V and J genes are TRBV5-8 and TRBJ1-1; a possible D gene is TRBD1 (6 bases). The V and J ends lost 0 bases and 4 bases respectively, with 13 bases between them. This CDR3 spans 15 amino acids. The germline V gene has CDR1 SGHTS and CDR2 YDEGEE. The CDR3 region is CASSLDRGAGTEAFF. CDR3 DNA: TGTGCCAGCAGCTTGGATCGGGGGGCGGGCACTGAAGCTTTCTTT.

The chain couples TRBV7-2 to TRBJ2-7; D ambiguous. The germline V gene encodes CDR1 SGHTA and CDR2 FQGNSA. V lost 1 base, J lost 2 bases, and 12 bases lay in between. The CDR3 length is 15 residues. CDR3 region: CASSLGSGLPYEQYF. The CDR3, as DNA: TGTGCCAGCAGCTTAGGTTCCGGGCTTCCCTACGAGCAGTACTTC.

This chain's CDR3 is CSGMTGFTYEQYF. In DNA form, the CDR3 reads TGCAGCGGAATGACAGGTTTTACCTACGAGCAGTACTTC. The genes are TRBV29-1 and TRBJ2-7; D might be TRBD1 (6 bases). CDR3 length: 13 residues. Trimming shortened V by 7 bases and J by 2 bases, and 15 bases separated the two germline ends. Germline CDR1 is SQVTM and CDR2 is ANQGSEA.

The chain joins TRBV5-1 to TRBJ2-1; the match to TRBD2 covers 7 bases. Trimming at V came to 0 bases and at J to 1 base, leaving 4 bases not matched to a gene. The germline CDR1 and CDR2 sequences are SGHRS and YFSETQ. This CDR3 is built from 16 residues. This chain's CDR3 is CASSLVPGGSYNEQFF. The CDR3 DNA follows: TGCGCCAGCAGCTTGGTACCGGGGGGTTCCTACAATGAGCAGTTCTTC.

This rearrangement joins TRBV11-1 to TRBJ2-7; possibly TRBD1 for D (6 bases). Germline V gives CDR1 SGHAT, CDR2 FQDESV (reference sequence). The CDR3 contains 15 residues. V dropped 2 bases and J dropped 1 base, with 12 bases sitting between them. The CDR3 sequence is CASSLQGLASYEQYF. The CDR3 nucleotides are TGTGCCAGCAGCTTACAGGGGCTAGCTTCCTACGAGCAGTACTTC.

The gene calls are TRBV27 and TRBJ1-1, with 7 bases matching TRBD1. With V trimmed by 4 bases and J by 0 bases, 2 bases remained unmatched. This CDR3 region has 14 residues. In germline, CDR1 is MNHEY, CDR2 SMNVEV (reference sequence). CDR3 residues: CASSSTGMNTEAFF. For the CDR3, the DNA is TGTGCCAGCAGTTCGACAGGGATGAACACTGAAGCTTTCTTT.

The chain couples TRBV7-9 to TRBJ1-6, with unresolved D. V lost 5 bases, J lost 5 bases, and 16 bases lay in between. The V gene's germline CDR1 is SEHNR and CDR2 FQNEAQ (reference sequence). This CDR3 has 16 amino acids. CDR3 in DNA: TGTGCCAGCAGCGCACCGGGATTAGCCAATAATTCACCCCTCCACTTT. It specifies CASSAPGLANNSPLHF.